This T cell receptor (beta chain) was identified during a study of monozygotic twins with inflammatory bowel disease. With regard to this clonotype: Its antigen is unknown.

General observations from the study: Compared with healthy co-twins, IBD patients showed reduced TCRbeta repertoire diversity by inverse Simpson.

The CDR3 runs to 17 residues. Every TCR library consumed about 3.5 ug of total RNA. TCRdb re-called the 5' RACE reads; every CDR3 protein appears as one record, without DNA. This table holds 90,000 to 110,000 distinct CDR3 sequences. Sequenced material: blood. The TCR was taken from a human donor with ulcerative colitis or Crohn's disease, or a healthy co-twin of an affected twin (not recorded which). This chain joins TRBV23-1 and TRBJ2-2; lacking DNA, the TRBD1 call made by TCRdb goes unchecked. TRBV23-1 is classed as an ORF, of uncertain function. The CDR3 is CASSPPRGYGRTGELFF.